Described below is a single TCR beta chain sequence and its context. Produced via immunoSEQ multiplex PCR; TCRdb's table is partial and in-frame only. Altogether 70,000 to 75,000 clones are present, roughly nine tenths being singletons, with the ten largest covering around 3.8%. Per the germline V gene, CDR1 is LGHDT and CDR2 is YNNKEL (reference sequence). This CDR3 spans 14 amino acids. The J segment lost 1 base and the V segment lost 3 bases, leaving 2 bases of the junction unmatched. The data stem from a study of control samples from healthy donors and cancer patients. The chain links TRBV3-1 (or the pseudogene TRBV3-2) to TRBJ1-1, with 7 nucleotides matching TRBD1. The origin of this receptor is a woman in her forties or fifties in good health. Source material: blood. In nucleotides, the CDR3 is TGTGCCAGCAGCCAGGGACAGAGGAACACTGAAGCTTTCTTT. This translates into CASSQGQRNTEAFF.